Here is one TCR beta chain with its context. Its antigen remains unidentified. This sample was taken from a study of Ad26.COV2.S vaccination and SARS-CoV-2 variants. The repertoire was sequenced with immunoSEQ multiplex PCR; TCRdb's copy has only in-frame clones and lacks some. The sample yields fewer than 900,000 clones, about 89% seen once. Germline-derived CDR1 and CDR2 are SGHTA and FQGNSA. CDR3 length: 15 amino acids. V shed 3 bases, J shed 2 bases, and the junction held 4 bases outside the gene matches. Study-level findings and limits: Reports say spike-specific CD8+ and CD4+ T cell responses covered substantial breadth after vaccination. Vaccinees showed greater spike-specific TCR breadth than placebo recipients.

Treatment described: some 20 received Ad26.COV2.S at low or high dose, single or two shots; roughly five received placebo; per-sample allocation not given. Specimens were obtained on day 63 following the first vaccine or placebo injection. Boston supplied an adult donor aged 18-55 years. This TCR was recovered from a person aged 18-65 years who received the Ad26.COV2.S COVID-19 vaccine or a placebo. The input for sequencing was peripheral blood, taken in a trial of Ad26.COV2.S vaccine versus placebo. The V call is TRBV7-2, the J call TRBJ2-5; TRBD2 matches 9 bases. Here the CDR3 reads CASSFSAGGQETQYF. The CDR3 coding sequence is TGTGCCAGCAGCTTTTCGGCGGGGGGGCAAGAGACCCAGTACTTC.